Below are 19 T cell receptor beta chains sequenced from a single sample in a study of memory CD4+ T cells and cytomegalovirus serostatus. Here immunoSEQ multiplex PCR was the method, and the copy in TCRdb shows in-frame clones only, minus some. The sample includes around 32,000 clones, around 74% seen only once; the top ten take roughly 0.65%. Single viable CD3+CD4+CD8-CD45RO+ cells were sorted as the memory CD4+ T cells. Material: memory CD4+ T cells from blood. The receptors were sampled from an adult in good health and CMV-seronegative. Some clones in this sample may be carry-over from other donors' samples.

This chain links TRBV28 with TRBJ2-5, with D unresolved. The CDR3 covers 12 residues. Trimming removed 2 bases at V and 5 bases at J, with 6 bases between. The germline CDR1 and CDR2 sequences are MDHEN and SYDVKM. The CDR3 region is CASSLEPETQYF. In nucleotides, the CDR3 is TGTGCCAGCAGTTTAGAACCCGAGACCCAGTACTTC.

This sequence joins TRBV30 and TRBJ1-2, with TRBD1 identical over 8 bases. CDR1 and CDR2 from the germline V gene are GTSNPN and SVGIG (reference sequence). The CDR3 spans 14 residues. V dropped 3 bases and J dropped 1; count of bases not matched to a gene: 4. The CDR3 reads CAWRTGVNNYGYTF. The CDR3 bases are TGTGCCTGGAGGACAGGGGTAAATAACTATGGCTACACCTTC. The variable domain in full, with the rest retrieved from reference TRBV30 and TRBJ1-2, is SQTIHQWPATLVQPVGSPLSLECTVEGTSNPNLYWYRQAAGRGLQLLFYSVGIGQISSEVPQNLSASRPQDRQFILSSKKLLLSDSGFYLCAWRTGVNNYGYTFGSGTRLTVV.

This sequence joins TRBV7-9 and TRBJ2-7, with TRBD1 matching over 9 bases. After removal of 5 bases from V and 5 bases from J, the junction contained 13 bases not matched to a gene. This CDR3 is built from 16 residues. Germline V lookup: CDR1 SEHNR, CDR2 FQNEAQ (reference sequence). CDR3 in DNA: TGTGCCAGCAGCCCGCCGGGACAGGGCCCTCTCAACGAGCAGTACTTC. It is translated as CASSPPGQGPLNEQYF.

The chain has TRBV7-2 and TRBJ2-7, with TRBD2 matching over 12 bases. CDR3 length: 19 amino acids. The V gene end was trimmed by 2 bases and the J gene end by 0 bases; junction bases not matched to a gene: 11. Germline V lookup: CDR1 SGHTA, CDR2 FQGNSA. The CDR3 sequence: CASSLRVRLAGVGSYEQYF. The CDR3 DNA sequence: TGTGCCAGCAGCTTACGTGTGAGACTAGCGGGGGTCGGCTCCTACGAGCAGTACTTC.

This sequence joins TRBV7-2 and TRBJ2-2; 11 bases match TRBD2. This CDR3 has 16 amino acids. Germline-derived CDR1 and CDR2 are SGHTA and FQGNSA. V was clipped by 4 bases and J by 3 bases; unmatched bases: 4. CDR3 sequence reads: CASSSLSGGDTGELFF. Written as DNA, the CDR3 is TGTGCCAGCAGCTCACTTAGCGGGGGGGACACCGGGGAGCTGTTTTTT.

This chain joins TRBV19 and TRBJ1-2; no reliable D call. The CDR3 length is 12 residues. Trimming left V 4 bases short and J 2 bases short, with 5 bases between. Germline lookup yields CDR1 LNHDA and CDR2 SQIVND (reference sequence). CDR3 loop: CASSTRNYGYTF. CDR3 bases: TGTGCCAGTAGTACTCGGAACTATGGCTACACCTTC.

V is TRBV7-9 and J is TRBJ1-4; D may be TRBD1 (5 bases). Germline V lookup: CDR1 SEHNR, CDR2 FQNEAQ (reference sequence). CDR3 length equals 15 residues. The germline V and J ends were trimmed by 3 bases and 7 bases, with 15 bases remaining between them. CDR3 protein: CASSLMGVKGEKLFF. CDR3 in DNA: TGTGCCAGCAGCTTGATGGGGGTAAAGGGTGAAAAACTGTTTTTT.

The chain employs TRBV28 and TRBJ2-5; perhaps D is TRBD1 or TRBD2 (5 bases each). This CDR3 spans 12 amino acids. V was trimmed by 6 bases and J by 4 bases, leaving 9 bases between them. In germline, CDR1 is MDHEN, CDR2 SYDVKM. The chain's CDR3 is CASSNGGETQYF. CDR3 nucleotides: TGTGCCAGCAGCAATGGGGGAGAGACCCAGTACTTC.

The chain is built from TRBV6-1 and TRBJ1-1; D is perhaps TRBD1 (5 bases). This CDR3 has 14 residues. V was shortened by 1 base and J by 4 bases, with 10 bases between the two germline ends. Germline assignment: CDR1 MNHNS and CDR2 SASEGT. CDR3 sequence: CASSEVRGTTEAFF. DNA for the CDR3: TGTGCCAGCAGTGAAGTGAGAGGGACCACTGAAGCTTTCTTT.

This sequence joins TRBV27 and TRBJ2-7; unclear D gene. CDR1 is MNHEY and CDR2 is SMNVEV in the germline V gene (reference sequence). The CDR3 length is 16 residues. Trimming took off 5 bases at V and 2 bases at J, with 19 bases between the two ends. CDR3 sequence reads: CASSPLPWYGPYEQYF. Here the CDR3 DNA reads TGTGCCAGCAGTCCCCTCCCCTGGTACGGACCCTACGAGCAGTACTTC.

The genes are TRBV2 and TRBJ2-7, with 7 nucleotides matching TRBD1. This CDR3 spans 15 amino acids. J lost 0 bases, V lost 4 bases, and 6 bases had no gene match. The germline V gene has CDR1 SNHLY and CDR2 FYNNEI. The CDR3 loop is CASSGDRLSSYEQYF. The CDR3 DNA is TGTGCCAGCAGTGGGGACAGATTGAGCTCCTACGAGCAGTACTTC.

V and J are TRBV7-2 and TRBJ1-2; a possible D gene is TRBD1 (5 bases). The V gene lost 1 base and the J gene lost 4 bases, with 13 bases spanning the gap. The CDR3 length is 15 residues. Looked up from germline, CDR1 is SGHTA and CDR2 is FQGNSA. CDR3: CASSLGSGGVYGYTF. The DNA for the CDR3 is TGTGCCAGCAGCTTAGGATCCGGGGGTGTCTATGGCTACACCTTC.

The chain links TRBV5-6 to TRBJ1-5; no clear D gene. CDR1 and CDR2 from the germline V gene are SGHDT and YYEEEE. The V end was cut by 4 bases, the J end by 0 bases, with 17 bases between. This CDR3 is built from 17 residues. The CDR3 region has the DNA TGTGCCAGCAGCCGTCTCTCTGGACGTACTAGCAATCAGCCCCAGCATTTT. Encoded protein: CASSRLSGRTSNQPQHF.

This clone was detected a few times. The rearrangement uses TRBV7-9 and TRBJ1-1; D unresolved. Germline lookup yields CDR1 SEHNR and CDR2 FQNEAQ (reference sequence). The V and J ends lost 2 bases and 6 bases respectively, with 13 bases between them. The CDR3 contains 14 residues. The CDR3 is CASSLQRRNAEAFF. The DNA of the CDR3 is TGTGCCAGCAGCTTACAGCGAAGAAATGCTGAAGCTTTCTTT.

J is TRBJ1-1 and V is TRBV10-3, with TRBD1 as a possible D gene (6 bases). Germline loops: CDR1 ENHRY, CDR2 SYGVKD. V was pared by 4 bases and J by 5 bases, with 14 bases between. This CDR3 comprises 14 residues. CDR3 bases: TGTGCCATCAGTGTGGGGGGCAGAAGTACTGAAGCTTTCTTT. It translates to CAISVGGRSTEAFF.

The chain couples TRBV29-1 to TRBJ1-2, with D perhaps TRBD1 (5 bases). Germline V CDR1 and CDR2: SQVTM, ANQGSEA. With 5 bases removed from V and 8 bases from J, the gap between germline ends came to 15 bases. The CDR3 sequence is 12 residues long. Here the CDR3 DNA reads TGCAGCGTTCGAGACAGTCGAGAAGGCTACACCTTC. Translating it yields CSVRDSREGYTF.

This chain links TRBV30 with TRBJ1-2; D remains ambiguous. Looked up from germline, CDR1 is GTSNPN and CDR2 is SVGIG (reference sequence). The CDR3 consists of 14 residues. The germline V and J ends were trimmed by 2 bases and 3 bases, with 13 bases remaining between them. The CDR3 nucleotides are TGTGCCTGGAGTCCAACCCTGACTGACTATGGCTACACCTTC. Translation: CAWSPTLTDYGYTF.

The chain recombines TRBV6-6 with TRBJ2-6; the D gene could be TRBD1 or TRBD2 (5 bases each). This CDR3 is built from 16 residues. Germline V CDR1 and CDR2: MNHNY, SVGAGI (reference sequence). With 6 bases removed from V and 0 bases from J, the gap between germline ends came to 12 bases. The CDR3 bases are TGTGCCAGCAGCGTGGTGGGGACCTCTGGGGCCAACGTCCTGACTTTC. Its protein is CASSVVGTSGANVLTF.

This clone was detected once. The chain links TRBV4-3 to TRBJ1-5; D is undetermined. Germline CDR1 reads LGHNA; CDR2 reads YSLEER. Trimming left V 3 bases short and J 5 bases short, with 11 bases between. This CDR3 has 14 residues. The CDR3 is CASSQGRWDQPQHF. CDR3 nucleotides: TGCGCCAGCAGCCAGGGGAGATGGGATCAGCCCCAGCATTTT.